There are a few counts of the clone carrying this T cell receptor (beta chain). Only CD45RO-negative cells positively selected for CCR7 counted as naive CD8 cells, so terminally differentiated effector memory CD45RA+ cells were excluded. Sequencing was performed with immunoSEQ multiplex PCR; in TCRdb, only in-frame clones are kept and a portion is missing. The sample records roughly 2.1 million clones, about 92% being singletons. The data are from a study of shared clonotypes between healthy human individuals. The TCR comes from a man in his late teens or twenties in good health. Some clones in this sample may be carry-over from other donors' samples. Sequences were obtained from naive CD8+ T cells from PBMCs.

The CDR3 DNA reads TGCGCCAGCACCGACACCTTGAACACTGAAGCTTTCTTT. Translation gives CASTDTLNTEAFF. J is TRBJ1-1 and V is TRBV5-1; D unclear. From germline, CDR1 is SGHRS and CDR2 YFSETQ. This CDR3 region has 13 residues. V was shortened by 6 bases and J by 0 bases, with 9 bases between the two germline ends.